There are a few counts of the clone carrying this T cell receptor (beta chain). Its antigen is undetermined. This specimen belongs to a study of beta chain features in type 1 diabetes. Study-level information: Patients looked much like healthy donors when it came to age, gender and cell yields.

Study-level findings and limits: Patients showed naive, central memory and Treg TCRB repertoires that appeared more similar than those of healthy donors. A moderate, significant TCRB CDR3 shortening appeared in type 1 diabetes across four CD4+ subsets. Type 1 diabetes patients showed fewer insertions and more deletions at VDJ junctions. The question left open here concerned HLA type influencing TCRB rearrangement.

What was sequenced were expressed TCRB transcripts, since all of the isolated RNA had been reverse transcribed. Assay used: immunoSEQ multiplex PCR; TCRdb lists only in-frame clones, some missing. The sample comprises nearly 350,000 clones, 7% to 10% of which are singletons, and 1% rests with the top ten. CDR1 is MNHEY, CDR2 SVGAGI, per germline. The V gene lost 2 bases and the J gene lost 3 bases, with 14 bases spanning the gap. The CDR3 has 16 amino acids. The origin of this receptor is a man aged 30 to 39 with type 1 diabetes. The sample consisted of central memory CD4+ T cells from blood. The chain joins TRBV6-5 to TRBJ1-5, with D maybe TRBD1 (5 bases). The CDR3 loop reads CASSYPIGDVNQPQHF. The CDR3 DNA follows: TGTGCCAGCAGTTACCCTATCGGGGACGTCAATCAGCCCCAGCATTTT.